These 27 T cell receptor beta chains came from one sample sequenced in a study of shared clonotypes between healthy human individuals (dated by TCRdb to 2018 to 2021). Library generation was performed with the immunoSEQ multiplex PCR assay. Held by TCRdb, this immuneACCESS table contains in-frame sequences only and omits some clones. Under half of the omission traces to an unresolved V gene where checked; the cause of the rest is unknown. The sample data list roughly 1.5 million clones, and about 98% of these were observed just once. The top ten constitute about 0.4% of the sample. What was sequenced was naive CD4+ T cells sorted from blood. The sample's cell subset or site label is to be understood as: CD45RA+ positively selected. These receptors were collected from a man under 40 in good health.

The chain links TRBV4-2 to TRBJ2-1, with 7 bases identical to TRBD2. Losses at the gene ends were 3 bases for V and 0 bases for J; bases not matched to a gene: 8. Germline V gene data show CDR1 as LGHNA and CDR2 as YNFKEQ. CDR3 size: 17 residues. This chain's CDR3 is CASSQQAGLSSYNEQFF. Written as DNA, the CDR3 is TGTGCCAGCAGCCAGCAAGCGGGGTTGAGCTCCTACAATGAGCAGTTCTTC.

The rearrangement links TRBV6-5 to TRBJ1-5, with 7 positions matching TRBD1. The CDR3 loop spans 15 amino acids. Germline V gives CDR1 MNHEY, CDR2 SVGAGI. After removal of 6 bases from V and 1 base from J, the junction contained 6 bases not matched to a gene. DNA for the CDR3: TGTGCCAGCAGGACTAGACAGGGAAGCAATCAGCCCCAGCATTTT. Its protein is CASRTRQGSNQPQHF.

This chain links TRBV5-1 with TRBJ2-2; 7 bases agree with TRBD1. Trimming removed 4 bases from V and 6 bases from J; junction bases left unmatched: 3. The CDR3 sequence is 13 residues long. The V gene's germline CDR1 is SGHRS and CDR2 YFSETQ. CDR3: CASSKTGAGELFF. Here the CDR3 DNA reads TGCGCCAGCAGCAAAACAGGGGCCGGGGAGCTGTTTTTT. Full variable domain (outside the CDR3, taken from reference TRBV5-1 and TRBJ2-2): KAGVTQTPRYLIKTRGQQVTLSCSPISGHRSVSWYQQTPGQGLQFLFEYFSETQRNKGNFPGRFSGRQFSNSRSEMNVSTLELGDSALYLCASSKTGAGELFFGEGSRLTVL.

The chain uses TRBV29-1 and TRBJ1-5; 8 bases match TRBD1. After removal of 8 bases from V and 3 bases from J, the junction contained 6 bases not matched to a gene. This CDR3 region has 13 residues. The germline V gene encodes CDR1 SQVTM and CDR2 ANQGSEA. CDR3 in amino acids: CSTGQGVNQPQHF. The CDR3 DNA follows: TGCAGCACCGGACAGGGCGTCAATCAGCCCCAGCATTTT.

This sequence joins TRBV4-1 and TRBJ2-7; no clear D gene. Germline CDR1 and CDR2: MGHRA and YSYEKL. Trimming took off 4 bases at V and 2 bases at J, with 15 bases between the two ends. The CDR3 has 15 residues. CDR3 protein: CASSPLGASPYEQYF. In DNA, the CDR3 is TGCGCCAGCAGCCCCTTGGGTGCCAGCCCCTACGAGCAGTACTTC.

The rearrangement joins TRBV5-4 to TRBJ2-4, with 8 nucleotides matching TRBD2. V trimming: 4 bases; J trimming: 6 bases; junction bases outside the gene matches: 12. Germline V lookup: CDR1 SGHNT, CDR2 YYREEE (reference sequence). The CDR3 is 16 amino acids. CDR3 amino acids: CASSARSGALGNIQYF. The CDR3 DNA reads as TGTGCCAGCAGCGCCCGTAGCGGGGCCCTCGGAAACATTCAGTACTTC.

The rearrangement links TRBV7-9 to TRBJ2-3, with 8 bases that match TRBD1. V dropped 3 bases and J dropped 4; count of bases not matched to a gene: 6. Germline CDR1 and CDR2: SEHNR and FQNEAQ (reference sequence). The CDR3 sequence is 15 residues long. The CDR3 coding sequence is TGTGCCAGCAGCTTGGGACAGGTTTACGCAGATACGCAGTATTTT. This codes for CASSLGQVYADTQYF.

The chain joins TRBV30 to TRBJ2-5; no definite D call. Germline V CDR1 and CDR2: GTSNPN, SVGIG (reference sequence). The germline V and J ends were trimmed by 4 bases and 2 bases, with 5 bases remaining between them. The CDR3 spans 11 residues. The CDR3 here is CAWNLQETQYF. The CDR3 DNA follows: TGTGCCTGGAATCTACAAGAGACCCAGTACTTC.

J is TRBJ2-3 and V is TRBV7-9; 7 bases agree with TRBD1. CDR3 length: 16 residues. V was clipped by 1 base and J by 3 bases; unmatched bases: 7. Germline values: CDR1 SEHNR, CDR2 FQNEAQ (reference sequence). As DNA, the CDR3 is TGTGCCAGCAGCTTAGACGTTTACAGGGGTACAGATACGCAGTATTTT. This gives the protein CASSLDVYRGTDTQYF. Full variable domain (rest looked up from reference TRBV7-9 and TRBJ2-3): DTGVSQNPRHKITKRGQNVTFRCDPISEHNRLYWYRQTLGQGPEFLTYFQNEAQLEKSRLLSDRFSAERPKGSFSTLEIQRTEQGDSAMYLCASSLDVYRGTDTQYFGPGTRLTVL.

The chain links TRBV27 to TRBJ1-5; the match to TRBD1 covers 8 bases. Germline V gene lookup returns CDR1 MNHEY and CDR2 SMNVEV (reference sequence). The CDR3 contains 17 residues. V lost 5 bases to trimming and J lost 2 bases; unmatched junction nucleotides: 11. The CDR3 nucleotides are TGTGCCAGCAGTCCCAGACAGGGGTTGGGTGGCAATCAGCCCCAGCATTTT. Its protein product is CASSPRQGLGGNQPQHF.

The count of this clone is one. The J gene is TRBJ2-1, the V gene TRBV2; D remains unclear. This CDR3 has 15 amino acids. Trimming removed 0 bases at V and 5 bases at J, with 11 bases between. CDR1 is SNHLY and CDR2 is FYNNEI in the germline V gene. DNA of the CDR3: TGTGCCAGCAGTGAAGCAGTAAGACGGGACAATGAGCAGTTCTTC. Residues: CASSEAVRRDNEQFF.

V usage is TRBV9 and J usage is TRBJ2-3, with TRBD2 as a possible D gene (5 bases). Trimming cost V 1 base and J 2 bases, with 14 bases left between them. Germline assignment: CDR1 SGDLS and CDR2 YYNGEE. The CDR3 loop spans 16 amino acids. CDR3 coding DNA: TGTGCCAGCAGCGTAACTTGGACCGGGATCACAGATACGCAGTATTTT. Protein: CASSVTWTGITDTQYF.

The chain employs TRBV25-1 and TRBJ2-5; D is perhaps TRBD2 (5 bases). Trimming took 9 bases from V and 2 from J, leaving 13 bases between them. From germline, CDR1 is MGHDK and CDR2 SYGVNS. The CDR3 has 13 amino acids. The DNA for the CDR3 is TGTGCCAGTTCGGAGGCTCTACAAGAGACCCAGTACTTC. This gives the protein CASSEALQETQYF.

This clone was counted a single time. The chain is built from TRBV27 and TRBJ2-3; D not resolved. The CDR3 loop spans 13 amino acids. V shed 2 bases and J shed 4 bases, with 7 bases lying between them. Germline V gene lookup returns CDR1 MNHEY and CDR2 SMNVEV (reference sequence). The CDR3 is CASSLPASDTQYF. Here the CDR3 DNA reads TGTGCCAGCAGTTTACCTGCCTCAGATACGCAGTATTTT.

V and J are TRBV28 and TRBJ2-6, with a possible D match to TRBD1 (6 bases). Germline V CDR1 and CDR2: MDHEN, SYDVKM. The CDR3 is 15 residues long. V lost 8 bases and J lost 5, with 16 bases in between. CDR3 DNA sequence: TGTGCCAGCGCGTCCACAGGGACCTGGGCCAACGTCCTGACTTTC. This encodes CASASTGTWANVLTF.

The CDR3 DNA sequence: TGTGCCAGTAGTATCCCGGCAGGGCCCTTAGCCAAAAACATTCAGTACTTC. Translating it yields CASSIPAGPLAKNIQYF. This rearrangement joins TRBV19 to TRBJ2-4, with D maybe TRBD1 (5 bases). V lost 3 bases and J lost 0, with 15 bases in between. This CDR3 comprises 17 residues. The germline V gene has CDR1 LNHDA and CDR2 SQIVND (reference sequence).

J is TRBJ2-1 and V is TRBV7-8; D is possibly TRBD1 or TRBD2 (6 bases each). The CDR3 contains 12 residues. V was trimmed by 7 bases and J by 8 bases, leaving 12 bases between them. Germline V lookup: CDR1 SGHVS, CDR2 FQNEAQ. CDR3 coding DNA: TGTGCCAGCACTTTGGGGGGCGATGAGCAGTTCTTC. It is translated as CASTLGGDEQFF.

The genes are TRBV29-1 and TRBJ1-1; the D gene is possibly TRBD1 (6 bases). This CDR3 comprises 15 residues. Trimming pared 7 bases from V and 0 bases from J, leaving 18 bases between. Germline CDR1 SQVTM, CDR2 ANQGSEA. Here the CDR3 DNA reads TGCAGCGCAATGGGGGGGGCTGGTATGAACACTGAAGCTTTCTTT. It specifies CSAMGGAGMNTEAFF.

Here the CDR3 DNA reads TGCGCCAGCAGCGTCGACAGGGACACTGAAGCTTTCTTT. Protein product: CASSVDRDTEAFF. The chain joins TRBV5-1 to TRBJ1-1; 7 positions match TRBD1. Germline values: CDR1 SGHRS, CDR2 YFSETQ. V lost 4 bases, J lost 3 bases, and 3 bases stayed unmatched. The CDR3 runs to 13 residues.

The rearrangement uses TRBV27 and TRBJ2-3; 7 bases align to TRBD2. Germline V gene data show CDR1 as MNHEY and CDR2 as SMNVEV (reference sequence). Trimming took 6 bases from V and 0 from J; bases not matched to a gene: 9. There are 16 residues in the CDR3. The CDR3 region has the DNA TGTGCCAGCAGGGCGCTCCAAGCGGGAAGCACAGATACGCAGTATTTT. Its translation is CASRALQAGSTDTQYF.

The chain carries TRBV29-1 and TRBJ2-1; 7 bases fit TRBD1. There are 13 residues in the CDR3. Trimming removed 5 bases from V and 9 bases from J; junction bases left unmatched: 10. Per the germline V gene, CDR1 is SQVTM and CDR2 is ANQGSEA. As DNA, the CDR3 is TGCAGCGTTCAGGGACAGACGGGTTCTGAGCAGTTCTTC. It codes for CSVQGQTGSEQFF.

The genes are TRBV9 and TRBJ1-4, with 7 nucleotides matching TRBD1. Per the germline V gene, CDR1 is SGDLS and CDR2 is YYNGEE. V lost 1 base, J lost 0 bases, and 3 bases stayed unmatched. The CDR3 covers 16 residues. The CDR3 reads CASSVTGDPTNEKLFF. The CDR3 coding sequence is TGTGCCAGCAGCGTAACAGGGGACCCAACTAATGAAAAACTGTTTTTT.

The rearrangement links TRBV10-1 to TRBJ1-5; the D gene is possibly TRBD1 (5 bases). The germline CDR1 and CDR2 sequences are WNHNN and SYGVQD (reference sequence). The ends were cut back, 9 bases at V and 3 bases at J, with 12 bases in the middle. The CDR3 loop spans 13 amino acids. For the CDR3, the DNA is TGCGCCAGTTCTAGGGGAATCAATCAGCCCCAGCATTTT. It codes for CASSRGINQPQHF.

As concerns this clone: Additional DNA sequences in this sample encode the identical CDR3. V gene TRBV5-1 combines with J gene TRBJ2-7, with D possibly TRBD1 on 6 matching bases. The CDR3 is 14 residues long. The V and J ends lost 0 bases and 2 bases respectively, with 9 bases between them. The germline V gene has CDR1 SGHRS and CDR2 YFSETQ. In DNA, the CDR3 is TGCGCCAGCAGCTTGGCCGGACAGACCTACGAGCAGTACTTC. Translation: CASSLAGQTYEQYF.

The CDR3 protein is CASRPGTGRGNYGYTF. CDR3 DNA: TGTGCCAGCAGACCCGGGACAGGGAGGGGGAACTATGGCTACACCTTC. The chain carries TRBV28 and TRBJ1-2, with 9 bases lining up with TRBD1. The CDR3 is made up of 16 amino acids. V gave up 6 bases and J gave up 2 bases; unmatched junction bases: 10. CDR1 and CDR2 (germline): MDHEN, SYDVKM.

Written as DNA, the CDR3 is TGTGCCAGCAAGCCTAGGCAGATTATTGGCTACACCTTC. Protein sequence: CASKPRQIIGYTF. This rearrangement joins TRBV2 to TRBJ1-2; D is unclear. The CDR3 totals 13 residues. CDR1 SNHLY and CDR2 FYNNEI come from the germline V gene. The V end was cut by 7 bases, the J end by 7 bases, with 16 bases between.

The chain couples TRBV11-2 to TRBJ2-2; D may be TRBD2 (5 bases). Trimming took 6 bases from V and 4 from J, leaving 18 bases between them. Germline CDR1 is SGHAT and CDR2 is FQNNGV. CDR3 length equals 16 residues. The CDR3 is CASRRQEGVLTGELFF. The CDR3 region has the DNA TGTGCCAGCAGGCGACAAGAGGGAGTACTCACCGGGGAGCTGTTTTTT.